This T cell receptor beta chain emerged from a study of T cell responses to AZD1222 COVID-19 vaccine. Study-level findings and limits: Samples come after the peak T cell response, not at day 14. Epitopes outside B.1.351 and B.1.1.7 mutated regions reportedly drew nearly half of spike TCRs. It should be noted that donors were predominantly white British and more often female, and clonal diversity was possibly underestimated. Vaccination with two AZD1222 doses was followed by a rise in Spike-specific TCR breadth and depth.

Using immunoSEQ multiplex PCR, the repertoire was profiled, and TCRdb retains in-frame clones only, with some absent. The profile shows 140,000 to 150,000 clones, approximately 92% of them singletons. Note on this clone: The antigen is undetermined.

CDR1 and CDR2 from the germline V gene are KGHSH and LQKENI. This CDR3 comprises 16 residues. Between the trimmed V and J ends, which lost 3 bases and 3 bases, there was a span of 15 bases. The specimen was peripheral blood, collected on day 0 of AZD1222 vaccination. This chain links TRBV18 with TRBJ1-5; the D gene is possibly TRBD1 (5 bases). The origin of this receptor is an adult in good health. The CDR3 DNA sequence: TGTGCCAGCTCACCGTCTAAGGGGTTGTACAATCAGCCCCAGCATTTT. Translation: CASSPSKGLYNQPQHF.